This TCR beta chain was sequenced for a study of metastatic and nonmetastatic thyroid tumors. The CDR3 is 14 residues long. Trimming took 4 bases from V and 0 from J, leaving 10 bases between them. Germline V gives CDR1 SGHTA, CDR2 FQGNSA. Treatment of any kind had been given to no patient before thyroid surgery. Via MiXCR, TCRdb re-called the PCR reads. The data hold roughly 5,000 clones, with more than 35% observed a single time. The chain uses TRBV7-2 and TRBJ2-7; D unclear. Sequencing was performed on tumor tissue. The receptor comes from a male donor with papillary thyroid cancer or a benign thyroid nodule (not recorded which). Some clones in this sample may be carry-over from other donors' samples. The CDR3: CASSSSSTSYEQYF. The CDR3 DNA is TGTGCCAGCAGCTCATCCAGTACCTCCTACGAGCAGTACTTC.